This TCR beta chain emerged from a study of shared clonotypes between healthy human individuals. Study-level information: Donor composition was two women and three men, aged 18 to 49.

Study-level findings and limits: As a rule, naive subsets had a larger estimated richness than memory subsets. The naive CD4 repertoires of several donors were compared, and roughly 5% of clonotypes were shared.

TCRdb's copy holds only in-frame clones and misses some; the assay was immunoSEQ multiplex PCR. The table shows some 2 million clones, with over 85% occurring only once. Trimming cost V 1 base and J 2 bases, with 12 bases left between them. Per the germline V gene, CDR1 is MGHRA and CDR2 is YSYEKL. This CDR3 is 15 amino acids long. Concerning this clone: Its antigen is unknown. Other DNA sequences in this specimen translate into the identical CDR3.

CD45RO-negative, CCR7-selected cells formed the naive CD8 fraction, which excluded terminally differentiated effector memory CD45RA+ cells. The clonotype originates from a man between 18 and 35 years old in good health. V and J are TRBV4-1 and TRBJ2-7, with D possibly called TRBD1 or TRBD2 (6 bases each). The material sequenced was naive CD8+ T cells sorted from blood. Written as DNA, the CDR3 is TGCGCCAGCAGCCAAGTTCCGGGGGCGGCCTACGAGCAGTACTTC. Encoded protein: CASSQVPGAAYEQYF.